The 20 T cell receptor beta chains listed next were all sequenced from one sample in a study of cytomegalovirus exposure and HLA in healthy donors. 13 Jbeta primers and 60 Vbeta primers were used for the PCR. Sequenced by immunoSEQ multiplex PCR; TCRdb stores in-frame clones only, minus some. The sample lists about 100,000 clones, 73% occurring once. Sequenced material: PBMCs. The receptor set was obtained from a man between 40 and 49 years old in good health and CMV-seronegative.

This sequence joins TRBV29-1 and TRBJ1-1, with D perhaps matching TRBD1 (5 bases). CDR3 length equals 12 residues. The germline CDR1 and CDR2 sequences are SQVTM and ANQGSEA. The V end lost 8 bases, the J end lost 1 base, and 11 bases lay between the germline ends. The CDR3 DNA is TGCAGCTTCGGACATACGAACACTGAAGCTTTCTTT. It encodes CSFGHTNTEAFF.

The chain carries TRBV27 and TRBJ2-7, with TRBD2 identical over 7 bases. This CDR3 contains 13 residues. CDR1 is MNHEY and CDR2 is SMNVEV in the germline V gene (reference sequence). V shed 5 bases and J 3 bases; nucleotides not matched to a gene: 4. Here the CDR3 reads CASSGTTLYEQYF. CDR3 sequence (DNA): TGTGCCAGCAGTGGGACTACCCTCTACGAGCAGTACTTC.

J is TRBJ1-5 and V is TRBV30; D unresolved. From germline, CDR1 is GTSNPN and CDR2 SVGIG (reference sequence). This CDR3 spans 13 amino acids. V lost 3 bases and J 4 bases, leaving 10 bases between the germline ends. CDR3 in DNA: TGTGCCTGGAGCGGTGGTTTTAATCAGCCCCAGCATTTT. Translating it yields CAWSGGFNQPQHF.

This chain uses TRBV5-5 with TRBJ1-2, with no clear D. The germline CDR1 and CDR2 sequences are SGHKS and YYEKEE (reference sequence). V was pared by 1 base and J by 8 bases, with 12 bases between. The CDR3 contains 13 residues. For the CDR3, the DNA is TGTGCCAGCAGCTTGCCTCGGAGGGCGGGCTACACCTTC. Its translation: CASSLPRRAGYTF. Variable domain in full (rest from reference TRBV5-5 and TRBJ1-2): DAGVTQSPTHLIKTRGQQVTLRCSPISGHKSVSWYQQVLGQGPQFIFQYYEKEERGRGNFPDRFSARQFPNYSSELNVNALLLGDSALYLCASSLPRRAGYTFGSGTRLTVV.

The CDR3 loop is CASSFFGLNQPQHF. Here the CDR3 DNA reads TGTGCCAGCAGTTTCTTTGGGCTCAATCAGCCCCAGCATTTT. V is TRBV27 and J is TRBJ1-5; no definite D call. The CDR3 has 14 residues. CDR1 MNHEY and CDR2 SMNVEV come from the germline V gene (reference sequence). V lost 3 bases and J lost 3, with 9 bases in between.

The genes are TRBV5-1 and TRBJ2-2; no clear D gene. The CDR3 has 15 amino acids. Trimming took 4 bases from V and 1 from J, leaving 11 bases between them. Looked up from germline, CDR1 is SGHRS and CDR2 is YFSETQ. The CDR3 sequence is CASSPYIRNTGELFF. The CDR3 DNA reads TGCGCCAGCAGCCCCTATATTCGGAACACCGGGGAGCTGTTTTTT.

The chain recombines TRBV7-9 with TRBJ2-3; D gene ambiguous. Germline loops: CDR1 SEHNR, CDR2 FQNEAQ (reference sequence). The CDR3 spans 13 residues. The V gene lost 5 bases and the J gene lost 0 bases, with 6 bases spanning the gap. The CDR3 is CASSPSSTDTQYF. The CDR3, as DNA: TGTGCCAGCAGCCCGTCTAGCACAGATACGCAGTATTTT.

This clone was seen only once. This chain connects TRBV19 to TRBJ1-1; no clear D gene. Trimming shortened V by 3 bases and J by 6 bases, and 14 bases separated the two germline ends. The CDR3 covers 14 residues. Germline-derived CDR1 and CDR2 are LNHDA and SQIVND (reference sequence). CDR3 protein: CASSIHNYPPEAFF. The CDR3 nucleotides are TGTGCCAGTAGTATCCACAATTACCCCCCTGAAGCTTTCTTT.

The chain recombines TRBV19 with TRBJ1-5; D gene uncertain. CDR1 and CDR2 (germline): LNHDA, SQIVND (reference sequence). This CDR3 is 14 amino acids long. Trimming removed 4 bases at V and 2 bases at J, with 9 bases between. CDR3 nucleotide sequence: TGTGCCAGTAGTACACCCGGGGGCAATCAGCCCCAGCATTTT. Translating gives CASSTPGGNQPQHF.

The chain employs TRBV5-6 and TRBJ1-2; 7 bases are a match to TRBD1. Trimming cost V 0 bases and J 7 bases; bases outside gene matches: 3. Per the germline V gene, CDR1 is SGHDT and CDR2 is YYEEEE. The CDR3 contains 13 residues. The chain's CDR3 is CASSLGQGTGYTF. CDR3 DNA: TGTGCCAGCAGCTTGGGACAGGGAACTGGCTACACCTTC.

This clone was seen a few times. This chain links TRBV6-5 with TRBJ2-7; D is perhaps TRBD1 (5 bases). The CDR3 runs to 14 residues. Germline assignment: CDR1 MNHEY and CDR2 SVGAGI. The V gene lost 2 bases and the J gene lost 2 bases, with 10 bases spanning the gap. The chain's CDR3 is CASSYDTGPYEQYF. CDR3 sequence (DNA): TGTGCCAGCAGTTACGATACAGGTCCCTACGAGCAGTACTTC.

Remarks on this clone: The sample has other DNA sequences that encode this CDR3 too. This chain connects TRBV11-2 to TRBJ2-7; no clear D gene. The CDR3 is 11 amino acids. Deletions cut 3 bases from V and 4 bases from J, with 4 bases between. Germline V gene sequence: CDR1 SGHAT, CDR2 FQNNGV. CDR3 nucleotide sequence: TGTGCCAGCAGCTTCATTTACGAGCAGTACTTC. It translates to CASSFIYEQYF.

The chain links TRBV4-1 to TRBJ1-4; D may be TRBD1 (5 bases). The CDR3 is 15 amino acids. Trimming removed 0 bases from V and 9 bases from J, with 14 bases in between. Germline assignment: CDR1 MGHRA and CDR2 YSYEKL. The CDR3 nucleotides are TGCGCCAGCAGCCAAGAGACAGCCGATAGACAAAAACTGTTTTTT. It translates to CASSQETADRQKLFF.

The rearrangement joins TRBV7-2 to TRBJ2-3, with D possibly TRBD1 on 6 matching bases. CDR1 and CDR2 from the germline V gene are SGHTA and FQGNSA. The CDR3 contains 14 residues. V was clipped by 6 bases and J by 6 bases, with 16 bases between them. The CDR3 coding sequence is TGTGCCAGCAGAGAGGAACAGGGTCTGGATACGCAGTATTTT. Its protein product is CASREEQGLDTQYF.

V gene TRBV7-6 combines with J gene TRBJ2-7; 7 bases are shared with TRBD2. CDR3 length equals 16 residues. Trimming cost V 5 bases and J 7 bases; bases outside gene matches: 17. CDR1 is SGHVS and CDR2 is FNYEAQ in the germline V gene. The CDR3 DNA follows: TGTGCCAGCAGCCTGTACAGCGGGACTGGTTCGGGGGAGCAGTACTTC. Translated: CASSLYSGTGSGEQYF. Full variable domain (missing parts from reference TRBV7-6 and TRBJ2-7): GAGVSQSPRYKVTKRGQDVALRCDPISGHVSLYWYRQALGQGPEFLTYFNYEAQQDKSGLPNDRFSAERPEGSISTLTIQRTEQRDSAMYRCASSLYSGTGSGEQYFGPGTRLTVT.

The rearrangement joins TRBV10-3 to TRBJ1-5; no definite D call. The germline V gene encodes CDR1 ENHRY and CDR2 SYGVKD. Trimming removed 0 bases at V and 8 bases at J, with 20 bases between. The CDR3 totals 17 residues. This CDR3 reads CAISESNLGRPREPQHF. The CDR3 DNA sequence: TGTGCCATCAGTGAGTCGAACCTTGGGAGGCCGAGGGAGCCCCAGCATTTT.

The chain is built from TRBV19 and TRBJ1-1; a possible D gene is TRBD1 (6 bases). CDR3 length equals 14 residues. V was cut by 7 bases and J by 4 bases, with 16 bases left in between. Germline V gene data show CDR1 as LNHDA and CDR2 as SQIVND (reference sequence). The DNA for the CDR3 is TGTGCCAGTACTGATTGGGGGCCTTCCACTGAAGCTTTCTTT. This translates into CASTDWGPSTEAFF.

This clone was recorded once. Because the CDR3's place on the DNA is in doubt, the DNA is left out and the CDR3 is given as listed by TCRdb. CDR3: CASSSGQEGDTQYF. V is TRBV6-6 and J is TRBJ2-3; the table calls TRBD1, which could not be checked here. The CDR3 has 14 residues if both end residues are counted. CDR1 and CDR2 from the germline V gene are MNHNY and SVGAGI (reference sequence).

J is TRBJ2-1 and V is TRBV2; 7 bases map to TRBD1. The length of the CDR3 is 15 residues. Germline CDR1 and CDR2: SNHLY and FYNNEI. With V trimmed by 1 base and J by 6 bases, 6 bases remained unmatched. The CDR3 coding sequence is TGTGCCAGCAGTGAAGGGACAGGTCAGACCAATGAGCAGTTCTTC. As protein: CASSEGTGQTNEQFF.

The chain links TRBV9 to TRBJ2-2; 9 bases match TRBD2. Losses at the gene ends were 5 bases for V and 2 bases for J; bases not matched to a gene: 7. The V gene's germline CDR1 is SGDLS and CDR2 YYNGEE. The CDR3 sequence is 16 residues long. The CDR3 nucleotides read TGTGCCAGCAGACCGCGGGGGGGCCCCAACACCGGGGAGCTGTTTTTT. It encodes CASRPRGGPNTGELFF.